This TCR beta chain was captured by sequencing in a study of blood T cells in healthy people across ages. Looking at the study overall: Template switching captured about one barcoded beta molecule per two T cells.

Next came a second PCR, run for about 7 to 12 cycles, which used a sample-barcoded 5' primer along with a J-beta primer mix. A template-switch adaptor containing 12 random nucleotides labeled each cDNA molecule. At least 2.5 million CDR3-containing paired-end reads were obtained per sample. One entry per CDR3 protein results from TCRdb running MiXCR on the 5' RACE reads. The data contain fewer than 900,000 distinct CDR3 sequences, around 48% of them singletons. Healthy individuals of Caucasian origin from Russia, aged about 6 to 95, served as donors. This clonotype has more than one count but fewer than ten. Germline lookup yields CDR1 LGHNA and CDR2 YNFKEQ. V lost 0 bases and J 3 bases, leaving 16 bases between the germline ends. CDR3 length: 17 residues.

This sequence originates from a woman aged 55-70 years in good health. The source material was blood. The chain carries TRBV4-2 and TRBJ2-3, with D hard to call. The CDR3 DNA is TGTGCCAGCAGCCAAGACCCCCCCGGCTTCGGAACAGATACGCAGTATTTT. It yields the protein CASSQDPPGFGTDTQYF.